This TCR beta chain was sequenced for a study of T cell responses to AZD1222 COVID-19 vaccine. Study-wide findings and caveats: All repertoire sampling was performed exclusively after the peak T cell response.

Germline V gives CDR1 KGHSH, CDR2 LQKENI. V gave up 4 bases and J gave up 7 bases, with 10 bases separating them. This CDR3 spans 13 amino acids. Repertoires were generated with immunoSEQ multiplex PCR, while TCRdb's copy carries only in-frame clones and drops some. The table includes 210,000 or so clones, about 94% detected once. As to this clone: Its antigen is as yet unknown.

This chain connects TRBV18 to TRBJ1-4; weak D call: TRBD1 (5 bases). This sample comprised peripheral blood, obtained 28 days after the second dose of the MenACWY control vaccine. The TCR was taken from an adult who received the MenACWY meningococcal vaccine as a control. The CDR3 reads CASSRGDSEKLFF. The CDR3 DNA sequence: TGTGCCAGCTCACGGGGGGATAGTGAAAAACTGTTTTTT.